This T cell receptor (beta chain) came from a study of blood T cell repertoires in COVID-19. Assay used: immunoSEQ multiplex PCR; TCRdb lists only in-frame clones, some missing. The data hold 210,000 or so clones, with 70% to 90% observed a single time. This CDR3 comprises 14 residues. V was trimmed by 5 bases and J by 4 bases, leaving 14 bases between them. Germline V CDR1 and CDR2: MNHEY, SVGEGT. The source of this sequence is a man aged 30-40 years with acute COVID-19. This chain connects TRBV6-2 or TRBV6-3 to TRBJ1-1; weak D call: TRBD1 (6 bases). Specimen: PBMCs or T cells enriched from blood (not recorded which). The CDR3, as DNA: TGTGCCAGCAGTCAATACAGGGATCGCACTGAAGCTTTCTTT. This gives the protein CASSQYRDRTEAFF.